Sequencing of this T cell receptor beta chain was carried out in a study of vaccination and CD4 T cells after COVID-19. Broader study findings: Spike mono-reactivity held for 304 of 307 vaccine-specific clones in convalescent patients.

Treatment noted: approximately 9-day PBMC culture with coronavirus spike peptide pools or control peptides (ViraFEST assay). ViraFEST expanded antigen-specific T cells with peptide pools, then sequenced TCRs. Wells contained 1.9 million or so PBMCs each, and these were cultured with roughly 11 IU/ml IL-2 and roughly 10 ug/ml peptide pools. The Oncomine TCR Beta short-read assay was what sequenced the DNA obtained from cultured CD4+ T cells. TCRdb independently ran MiXCR on the PCR reads; one entry per CDR3 protein. The sample lists 4,000 to 5,000 distinct CDR3 sequences; around 33% were seen once. Points on this clonotype: Its antigen is not identified.

The sequence derives from a human donor who had recovered from COVID-19. The source material was CD4+ T cells from blood, cultured in vitro, sampled after SARS-CoV-2 vaccination.

The DNA for the CDR3 is TGCGCCAGCAGTACTGGACAGGAGGGGACTGAAGCTTTCTTT. Protein: CASSTGQEGTEAFF. The gene calls are TRBV10-1 and TRBJ1-1, with 7 bases fitting TRBD1. CDR3 length: 14 residues. Trimming removed 5 bases from V and 5 bases from J; junction bases left unmatched: 8. The germline V gene has CDR1 WNHNN and CDR2 SYGVQD (reference sequence).